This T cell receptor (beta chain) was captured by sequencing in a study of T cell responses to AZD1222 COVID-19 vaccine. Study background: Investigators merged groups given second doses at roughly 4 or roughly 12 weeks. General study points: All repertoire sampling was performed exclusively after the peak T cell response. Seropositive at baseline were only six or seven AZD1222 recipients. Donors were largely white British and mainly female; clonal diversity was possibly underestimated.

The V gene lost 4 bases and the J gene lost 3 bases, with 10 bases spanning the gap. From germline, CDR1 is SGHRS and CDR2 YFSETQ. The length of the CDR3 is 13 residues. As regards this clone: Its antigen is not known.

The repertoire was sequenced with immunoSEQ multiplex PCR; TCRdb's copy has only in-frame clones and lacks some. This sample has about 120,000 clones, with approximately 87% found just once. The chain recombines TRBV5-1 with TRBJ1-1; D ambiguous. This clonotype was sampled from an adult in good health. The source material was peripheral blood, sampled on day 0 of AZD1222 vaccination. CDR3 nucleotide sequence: TGCGCCAGCAGCCCAGCCACGGACACTGAAGCTTTCTTT. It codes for CASSPATDTEAFF.